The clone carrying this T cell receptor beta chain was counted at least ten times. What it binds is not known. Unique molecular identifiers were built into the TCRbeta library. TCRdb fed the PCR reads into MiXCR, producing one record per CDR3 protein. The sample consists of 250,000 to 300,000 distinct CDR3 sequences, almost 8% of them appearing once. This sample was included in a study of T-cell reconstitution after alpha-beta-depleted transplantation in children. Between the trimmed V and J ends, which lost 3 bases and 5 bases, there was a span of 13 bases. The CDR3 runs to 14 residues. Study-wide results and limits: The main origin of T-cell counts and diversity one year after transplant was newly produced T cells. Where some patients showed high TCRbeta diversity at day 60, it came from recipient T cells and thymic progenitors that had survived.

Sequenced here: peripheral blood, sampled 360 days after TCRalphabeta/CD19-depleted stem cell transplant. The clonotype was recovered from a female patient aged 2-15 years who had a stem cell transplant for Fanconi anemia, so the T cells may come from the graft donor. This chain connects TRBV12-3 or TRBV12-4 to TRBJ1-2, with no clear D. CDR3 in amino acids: CASSFERSSYGYTF. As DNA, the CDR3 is TGTGCCAGCAGTTTCGAGCGATCATCATATGGCTACACCTTC.